This T cell receptor beta chain stems from a study of T cell changes during pregnancy in multiple sclerosis. TCRdb keeps only in-frame clones here, not all; method: immunoSEQ multiplex PCR. The data contain roughly 56,000 clones, under 95% of them singletons. Germline loops: CDR1 LGHNT, CDR2 FRNRAP. The germline V and J ends were trimmed by 6 bases and 3 bases, with 9 bases remaining between them. The length of the CDR3 is 13 residues. The sequence was collected from a female donor in good health, enrolled as a control in a pregnancy study. This chain connects TRBV12-5 to TRBJ1-3; D is unclear. Specimen: CD4+ T cells from peripheral blood mononuclear cells, collected after pregnancy. This CDR3 is CASGRGGGNTIYF. For the CDR3, the DNA is TGTGCTAGTGGCCGCGGTGGTGGAAACACCATATATTTT.